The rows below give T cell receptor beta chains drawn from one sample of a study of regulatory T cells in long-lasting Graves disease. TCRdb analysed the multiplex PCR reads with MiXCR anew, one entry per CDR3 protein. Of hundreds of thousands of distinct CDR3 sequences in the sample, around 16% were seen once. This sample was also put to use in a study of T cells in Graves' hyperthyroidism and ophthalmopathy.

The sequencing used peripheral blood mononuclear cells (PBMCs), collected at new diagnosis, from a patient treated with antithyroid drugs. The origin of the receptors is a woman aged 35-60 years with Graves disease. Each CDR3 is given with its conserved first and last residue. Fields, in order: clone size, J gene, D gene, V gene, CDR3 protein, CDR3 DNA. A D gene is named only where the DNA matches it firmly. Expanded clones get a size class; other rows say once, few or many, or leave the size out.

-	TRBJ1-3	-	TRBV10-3	CAISGLGPGNTIYF	TGTGCCATCAGTGGGCTCGGCCCTGGAAACACCATATATTTT
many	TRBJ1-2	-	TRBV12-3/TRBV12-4	CASSLPPGGSTTF	TGTGCCAGCAGTTTACCCCCTGGGGGTTCGACCACCTTC
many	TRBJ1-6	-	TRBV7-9	CASSLGRDFFPLHF	TGTGCCAGCAGCTTGGGGCGAGACTTTTTTCCCCTCCACTTT
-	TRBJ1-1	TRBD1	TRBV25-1	CASKQGAMEAFF	TGTGCCAGCAAACAGGGGGCCATGGAAGCTTTCTTT
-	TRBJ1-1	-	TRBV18	CASSPLLSTEAFF	TGTGCCAGCTCACCATTACTGAGCACTGAAGCTTTCTTT
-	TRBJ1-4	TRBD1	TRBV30	CAWSAGGNEKLFF	TGTGCCTGGAGCGCAGGGGGTAATGAAAAACTGTTTTTT
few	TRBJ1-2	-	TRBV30	CAWGGLNYGYTF	TGTGCCTGGGGGGGACTTAACTATGGCTACACCTTC
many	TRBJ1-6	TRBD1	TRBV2	CARAAGGDNSPLHF	TGTGCTCGAGCAGCAGGGGGAGATAATTCACCCCTCCACTTT
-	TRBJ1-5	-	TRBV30	CVWSVTAQQPQHF	TGTGTCTGGAGTGTTACGGCCCAACAGCCCCAGCATTTT
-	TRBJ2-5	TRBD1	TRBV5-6	CASSRGDSFEETQYF	TGTGCCAGCAGCCGTGGGGACAGTTTCGAAGAGACCCAGTACTTC
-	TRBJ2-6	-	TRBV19	CASRTLDSGANVLTF	TGTGCCAGTAGGACCCTGGACTCAGGGGCCAACGTCCTGACTTTC
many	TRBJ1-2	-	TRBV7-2	CASSTQGRGYTF	TGTGCCAGCAGCACACAGGGAAGAGGCTACACCTTC
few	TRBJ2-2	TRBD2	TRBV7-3	CASSLMASGGSGELFF	TGTGCCAGCAGCTTAATGGCTAGCGGGGGATCCGGGGAGCTGTTTTTT
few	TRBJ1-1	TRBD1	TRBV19	CASSERTGGTEAFF	TGTGCCAGTAGTGAAAGGACAGGAGGTACTGAAGCTTTCTTT
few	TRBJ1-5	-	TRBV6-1	CASSEESGGNQPQHF	TGTGCCAGCAGTGAAGAGTCCGGGGGCAATCAGCCCCAGCATTTT
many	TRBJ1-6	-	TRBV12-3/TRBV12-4	CASRPSGTLNSPLHF	TGTGCCAGCAGGCCATCCGGGACCTTAAATTCACCCCTCCACTTT
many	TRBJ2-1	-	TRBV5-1	CASSLVAGSYNEQFF	TGCGCCAGCAGCTTGGTGGCGGGCTCCTACAATGAGCAGTTCTTC
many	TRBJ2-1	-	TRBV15	CATSRDTQQRAQFF	TGTGCCACCAGCAGAGATACGCAACAACGGGCGCAGTTCTTC
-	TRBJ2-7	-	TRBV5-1	CASSLLGTRGLTNYEQYF	TGCGCCAGCAGCTTGCTAGGAACCCGTGGACTAACCAACTACGAGCAGTACTTC
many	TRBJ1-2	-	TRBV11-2	CASSFGGLIDGYTF	TGTGCCAGCAGCTTCGGGGGTTTAATAGATGGCTACACCTTC
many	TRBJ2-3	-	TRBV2	CASSPERLATSTDTQYF	TGTGCCAGCAGTCCAGAGAGACTGGCGACTAGCACAGATACGCAGTATTTT
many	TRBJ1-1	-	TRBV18	CASSPGAGEAFF	TGTGCCAGCTCACCAGGGGCCGGTGAAGCTTTCTTT
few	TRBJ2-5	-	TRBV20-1	CSARDPLGGRPQETQYF	TGCAGTGCTAGAGATCCCTTAGGCGGCAGGCCCCAAGAGACCCAGTACTTC
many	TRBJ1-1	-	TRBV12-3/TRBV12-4	CASSARVGGNTEAFF	TGTGCCAGCAGTGCTCGGGTTGGGGGGAACACTGAAGCTTTCTTT
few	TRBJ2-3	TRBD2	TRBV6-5	CASSYSKFGASGGVTQYF	TGTGCCAGCAGTTACTCGAAATTCGGCGCTAGCGGGGGGGTTACGCAGTATTTT
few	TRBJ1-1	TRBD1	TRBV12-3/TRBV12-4	CASTSQGDTEAFF	TGTGCCAGCACCTCCCAGGGGGACACTGAAGCTTTCTTT
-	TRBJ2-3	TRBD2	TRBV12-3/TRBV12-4	CASSLNPSGGATDTQYF	TGTGCCAGCAGTTTAAATCCTAGCGGGGGGGCAACAGATACGCAGTATTTT
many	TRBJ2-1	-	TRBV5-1	CASSLAAGLSSYNEQFF	TGCGCCAGCAGCTTGGCGGCAGGGCTCAGCTCCTACAATGAGCAGTTCTTC
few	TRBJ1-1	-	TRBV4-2	CASSQDPATKAFF	TGTGCCAGCAGCCAAGATCCCGCGACGAAAGCTTTCTTT
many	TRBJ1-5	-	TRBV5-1	CASSGRNQPQHF	TGTGCCAGCAGTGGCCGCAATCAGCCCCAGCATTTT
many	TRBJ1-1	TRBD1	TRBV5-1	CASSTIQGMNTEAFF	TGCGCCAGCAGCACCATACAGGGGATGAACACTGAAGCTTTCTTT